The 16 T cell receptor beta chains given below trace back to one sample, sequenced in a study of blood T cell repertoires in COVID-19. Produced via immunoSEQ multiplex PCR; TCRdb's table is partial and in-frame only. The repertoire holds fewer than 250,000 clones, roughly 82% seen once, with around 5% in the top ten. Sequenced: peripheral blood. The receptor source for this set is a woman in her seventies with acute or convalescent COVID-19.

This clone was seen a handful of times. The chain has TRBV12-3 or TRBV12-4 and TRBJ2-1, with D uncertain. The CDR3 extends over 11 amino acids. The ends were cut back, 5 bases at V and 12 bases at J, with 11 bases in the middle. The CDR3 coding sequence is TGTGCCAGCAGTAAGACATACAGGCAGTTCTTC. Its translation: CASSKTYRQFF.

The V and J genes are TRBV19 and TRBJ1-1, with D possibly matching TRBD1 (6 bases). CDR1 is LNHDA and CDR2 is SQIVND in the germline V gene (reference sequence). CDR3 length: 14 residues. The V end lost 6 bases, the J end lost 6 bases, and 17 bases lay between the germline ends. The CDR3 is CASSPGGLGSEAFF. The CDR3 bases are TGTGCCAGTAGCCCGGGGGGGCTAGGGTCTGAAGCTTTCTTT.

The V and J genes are TRBV19 and TRBJ1-2; 7 bases are a match to TRBD1. This CDR3 contains 13 residues. Germline lookup yields CDR1 LNHDA and CDR2 SQIVND (reference sequence). J lost 6 bases, V lost 7 bases, and 8 bases had no gene match. The CDR3 coding sequence is TGTGCCAGTACCGAACAGGGGAGAGATGGCTACACCTTC. This codes for CASTEQGRDGYTF.

The rearrangement joins TRBV4-3 to TRBJ1-2, with D unclear. CDR1 is LGHNA, CDR2 YSLEER, per germline. V lost 0 bases and J 11 bases, leaving 13 bases between the germline ends. This CDR3 contains 13 residues. The CDR3 DNA reads as TGCGCCAGCAGCCAAGATGGCGGTTTTCAGTACACCTTC. Translated: CASSQDGGFQYTF.

This CDR3 reads CASNRDQETQYF. The CDR3 nucleotides are TGTGCCAGCAACAGGGACCAAGAGACCCAGTACTTC. The chain is built from TRBV18 and TRBJ2-5; D perhaps matches TRBD1 (6 bases). Germline V CDR1 and CDR2: KGHSH, LQKENI. The CDR3 covers 12 residues. V lost 8 bases and J lost 0, with 7 bases in between.

The V and J genes are TRBV7-2 and TRBJ2-7; the D gene is possibly TRBD2 (6 bases). Per germline, CDR1 SGHTA and CDR2 FQGNSA. Deletions cut 2 bases from V and 2 bases from J, with 13 bases between. CDR3 length: 15 residues. As DNA, the CDR3 is TGTGCCAGCAGCTTATCTGGAGGGTTGACCTACGAGCAGTACTTC. It specifies CASSLSGGLTYEQYF. Drawing the rest from reference TRBV7-2 and TRBJ2-7, the complete variable domain is GAGVSQSPSNKVTEKGKDVELRCDPISGHTALYWYRQSLGQGLEFLIYFQGNSAPDKSGLPSDRFSAERTGGSVSTLTIQRTQQEDSAVYLCASSLSGGLTYEQYFGPGTRLTVT.

The rearrangement links TRBV18 to TRBJ1-4; D unresolved. V was shortened by 3 bases and J by 5 bases, with 10 bases between the two germline ends. This CDR3 spans 14 amino acids. Germline values: CDR1 KGHSH, CDR2 LQKENI. CDR3 nucleotide sequence: TGTGCCAGCTCACCTGGAAGGGAGAATGAAAAACTGTTTTTT. Its translation is CASSPGRENEKLFF.

This clone was detected only once. This CDR3 is also generated by other DNA sequences in the sample. The chain carries TRBV11-2 and TRBJ1-6, with 7 positions matching TRBD1. CDR1 and CDR2 (germline): SGHAT, FQNNGV. Trimming removed 5 bases from V and 7 bases from J; junction bases left unmatched: 5. The CDR3 has 14 residues. As DNA, the CDR3 is TGTGCCAGCAGCCTGGGACAGCGAAATTCACCCCTCCACTTT. Protein sequence: CASSLGQRNSPLHF. Based on the CDR3 plus reference TRBV11-2 and TRBJ1-6, the full variable domain is EAGVAQSPRYKIIEKRQSVAFWCNPISGHATLYWYQQILGQGPKLLIQFQNNGVVDDSQLPKDRFSAERLKGVDSTLKIQPAKLEDSAVYLCASSLGQRNSPLHFGNGTRLTVT.

The J gene is TRBJ1-2, the V gene TRBV2, with D possibly matching TRBD1 (5 bases). Germline assignment: CDR1 SNHLY and CDR2 FYNNEI. The V end was cut by 0 bases, the J end by 7 bases, with 15 bases between. The CDR3 consists of 15 residues. The CDR3 here is CASSEALQTVGGYTF. For the CDR3, the DNA is TGTGCCAGCAGTGAAGCGCTTCAGACAGTGGGTGGCTACACCTTC.

The chain combines TRBV5-4 with TRBJ2-3, with 8 bases lining up with TRBD2. Losses at the gene ends were 4 bases for V and 3 bases for J; bases not matched to a gene: 19. The CDR3 is made up of 19 amino acids. CDR1 is SGHNT and CDR2 is YYREEE in the germline V gene (reference sequence). The CDR3 DNA reads as TGTGCCAGCAGCGGAGGGAGGGCGGGGGGAGTTTTAGGAACAGATACGCAGTATTTT. This encodes CASSGGRAGGVLGTDTQYF.

V gene TRBV5-1 combines with J gene TRBJ2-5; maybe TRBD1 (6 bases). V was clipped by 5 bases and J by 5 bases, with 16 bases between them. Germline CDR1 is SGHRS and CDR2 is YFSETQ. The CDR3 is made up of 14 amino acids. The CDR3, as DNA: TGCGCCAGCAGAAACCCAGGGGCTGGGGAGACCCAGTACTTC. It yields the protein CASRNPGAGETQYF.

The chain has TRBV7-8 and TRBJ1-6; maybe TRBD1 (6 bases). The V end lost 1 base, the J end lost 2 bases, and 9 bases lay between the germline ends. The CDR3 totals 16 residues. CDR1 and CDR2 (germline): SGHVS, FQNEAQ. CDR3 sequence: CASSLEGGTYNSPLHF. The CDR3 bases are TGTGCCAGCAGCTTAGAAGGGGGAACCTATAATTCACCCCTCCACTTT.

This rearrangement joins TRBV25-1 to TRBJ1-2; the match to TRBD1 covers 8 bases. V lost 3 bases to trimming and J lost 8 bases; unmatched junction nucleotides: 11. CDR1 is MGHDK and CDR2 is SYGVNS in the germline V gene. This CDR3 is built from 15 residues. Here the CDR3 DNA reads TGTGCCAGCAGTGACCCAGTGGGGGGGACAGGAGGCTACACCTTC. This gives the protein CASSDPVGGTGGYTF.

The rearrangement uses TRBV5-6 and TRBJ1-2, with 7 positions matching TRBD1. J gave up 1 base and V 5 bases, and 11 bases lay outside the gene matches. The CDR3 length is 16 residues. Germline V lookup: CDR1 SGHDT, CDR2 YYEEEE. The CDR3 coding sequence is TGTGCCAGCAGAGTAAACCTCGGACAGGTTAACTATGGCTACACCTTC. Translated: CASRVNLGQVNYGYTF.

This clone was seen once. V usage is TRBV5-1 and J usage is TRBJ2-7; 7 nucleotides agree with TRBD1. Trimming removed 1 base from V and 2 bases from J; junction bases left unmatched: 6. The CDR3 has 15 residues. Germline values: CDR1 SGHRS, CDR2 YFSETQ. CDR3 sequence: CASSLQGGSTYEQYF. In DNA form, the CDR3 reads TGCGCCAGCAGCTTGCAAGGGGGCAGTACCTACGAGCAGTACTTC.

The chain is built from TRBV7-9 and TRBJ1-1; 9 bases fit TRBD1. Germline V gives CDR1 SEHNR, CDR2 FQNEAQ (reference sequence). The CDR3 is 15 residues long. The junction had 10 bases not matched to a gene; V was cut back by 5 bases and J by 6 bases. Here the CDR3 reads CASSHNRDRDSEAFF. The CDR3 DNA follows: TGTGCCAGCAGCCATAACCGGGACAGGGATTCTGAAGCTTTCTTT.